A single sample is the source of the 27 T cell receptor beta chains below, sequenced in a study of cytomegalovirus exposure and HLA in healthy donors. A multiplex PCR was run with 60 Vbeta primers and 13 Jbeta primers. Sequencing was performed with immunoSEQ multiplex PCR; in TCRdb, only in-frame clones are kept and a portion is missing. The table lists roughly 100,000 clones, 78% of them singletons. Sequencing was performed on PBMCs. These receptors all come from a woman aged 55-69 years in good health and CMV-seronegative.

The gene calls are TRBV9 and TRBJ2-3; 7 bases align to TRBD2. CDR3 length equals 17 residues. Germline V CDR1 and CDR2: SGDLS, YYNGEE. After removal of 0 bases from V and 0 bases from J, the junction contained 7 bases not matched to a gene. The CDR3 protein is CASSVGGGSRSTDTQYF. Here the CDR3 DNA reads TGTGCCAGCAGCGTAGGGGGCGGGAGTAGGAGCACAGATACGCAGTATTTT.

The rearrangement uses TRBV28 and TRBJ2-7, with D tentatively TRBD2 (6 bases). V lost 6 bases and J lost 2, with 17 bases in between. This CDR3 region has 15 residues. Germline V gene data show CDR1 as MDHEN and CDR2 as SYDVKM. In DNA, the CDR3 is TGTGCCAGCAGCCCCCTGAGGGAGGTCACCTACGAGCAGTACTTC. It encodes CASSPLREVTYEQYF. Supplemented by reference TRBV28 and TRBJ2-7, the full variable domain reads DVKVTQSSRYLVKRTGEKVFLECVQDMDHENMFWYRQDPGLGLRLIYFSYDVKMKEKGDIPEGYSVSREKKERFSLILESASTNQTSMYLCASSPLREVTYEQYFGPGTRLTVT.

The genes are TRBV27 and TRBJ1-2, with D perhaps TRBD1 (5 bases). The ends were cut back, 7 bases at V and 7 bases at J, with 16 bases in the middle. Germline V CDR1 and CDR2: MNHEY, SMNVEV (reference sequence). The CDR3 totals 13 residues. This chain's CDR3 is CASTAPGFGGYTF. For the CDR3, the DNA is TGTGCCAGCACCGCCCCAGGGTTCGGTGGCTACACCTTC.

This clone was detected once. CDR3 DNA: TGTGCCAGCAGTCTCAATGAGCAGTTCTTC. It is translated as CASSLNEQFF. V and J are TRBV28 and TRBJ2-1; D remains unclear. The germline gives CDR1 MDHEN, CDR2 SYDVKM. Trimming left V 5 bases short and J 6 bases short, with 2 bases between. This CDR3 spans 10 amino acids.

V usage is TRBV5-4 and J usage is TRBJ2-3; 8 bases are a match to TRBD1. The CDR3 contains 17 residues. The germline V gene encodes CDR1 SGHNT and CDR2 YYREEE (reference sequence). Trimming removed 4 bases from V and 2 bases from J; junction bases left unmatched: 12. This CDR3 is CASSGTGTGDVTDTQYF. The CDR3 DNA reads TGTGCCAGCAGCGGCACGGGGACAGGCGACGTCACAGATACGCAGTATTTT. Supplemented by reference TRBV5-4 and TRBJ2-3, the full variable domain reads ETGVTQSPTHLIKTRGQQVTLRCSSQSGHNTVSWYQQALGQGPQFIFQYYREEENGRGNFPPRFSGLQFPNYSSELNVNALELDDSALYLCASSGTGTGDVTDTQYFGPGTRLTVL.

The J gene is TRBJ2-7, the V gene TRBV2; 7 bases are shared with TRBD2. The germline gives CDR1 SNHLY, CDR2 FYNNEI. The V gene end was trimmed by 7 bases and the J gene end by 3 bases; junction bases not matched to a gene: 9. The CDR3 covers 14 residues. This CDR3 reads CASTSEGGNYEQYF. CDR3 sequence (DNA): TGTGCCAGCACCAGTGAGGGAGGGAACTACGAGCAGTACTTC.

The chain has TRBV28 and TRBJ1-5, with TRBD1 matching 9 bases. V shed 4 bases and J 6 bases; nucleotides not matched to a gene: 7. Germline lookup yields CDR1 MDHEN and CDR2 SYDVKM. This CDR3 is built from 15 residues. The CDR3 DNA reads as TGTGCCAGCAGTTATCGACAGGGGGTAGTTCAGCCCCAGCATTTT. Translation: CASSYRQGVVQPQHF.

The J gene is TRBJ1-5, the V gene TRBV28; a possible D gene is TRBD1 (6 bases). Germline-derived CDR1 and CDR2 are MDHEN and SYDVKM. This CDR3 spans 11 amino acids. V dropped 10 bases and J dropped 7 bases, with 11 bases sitting between them. This CDR3 reads CANRRGQPQHF. DNA for the CDR3: TGTGCCAACCGTAGGGGGCAGCCCCAGCATTTT.

J is TRBJ1-5 and V is TRBV28, with D maybe TRBD1 (5 bases). Looked up from germline, CDR1 is MDHEN and CDR2 is SYDVKM. The ends were cut back, 5 bases at V and 1 base at J, with 9 bases in the middle. The CDR3 extends over 14 amino acids. The CDR3 sequence is CASSPQGSNQPQHF. DNA of the CDR3: TGTGCCAGCAGTCCGCAGGGAAGCAATCAGCCCCAGCATTTT.

The chain joins TRBV5-1 to TRBJ2-3; tentative D call: TRBD2 (6 bases). Germline loops: CDR1 SGHRS, CDR2 YFSETQ. Trimming took 1 base from V and 4 from J, leaving 10 bases between them. The CDR3 totals 14 residues. The CDR3 bases are TGCGCCAGCAGCTTGTCACTAGCCTCAGATACGCAGTATTTT. This codes for CASSLSLASDTQYF. The full variable domain, its missing parts supplied by reference TRBV5-1 and TRBJ2-3, is KAGVTQTPRYLIKTRGQQVTLSCSPISGHRSVSWYQQTPGQGLQFLFEYFSETQRNKGNFPGRFSGRQFSNSRSEMNVSTLELGDSALYLCASSLSLASDTQYFGPGTRLTVL.

This clone was seen just once. CDR3: CASALSNQPQHF. The CDR3, as DNA: TGTGCTAGTGCCCTGAGCAATCAGCCCCAGCATTTT. The chain joins TRBV12-5 to TRBJ1-5; D unclear. Germline V gene data show CDR1 as LGHNT and CDR2 as FRNRAP. The V gene lost 7 bases and the J gene lost 1 base, with 5 bases spanning the gap. CDR3 size: 12 residues.

This sequence joins TRBV5-1 and TRBJ1-4; D not resolved. V lost 0 bases, J lost 2 bases, and 5 bases lay in between. This CDR3 is 14 amino acids long. The germline gives CDR1 SGHRS, CDR2 YFSETQ. Written as DNA, the CDR3 is TGCGCCAGCAGCTTGGGCCGGACTAATGAAAAACTGTTTTTT. It codes for CASSLGRTNEKLFF.

The chain has TRBV5-1 and TRBJ1-2, with a possible D match to TRBD1 (5 bases). The CDR3 spans 14 residues. Trimming left V 4 bases short and J 2 bases short, with 12 bases between. Germline V gene data show CDR1 as SGHRS and CDR2 as YFSETQ. The CDR3 region is CASSTHRSNYGYTF. The DNA of the CDR3 is TGCGCCAGCAGCACCCACAGGTCAAACTATGGCTACACCTTC.

This chain uses TRBV6-5 with TRBJ1-2, with 7 bases matching TRBD1. Trimming took 6 bases from V and 6 from J; bases not matched to a gene: 4. The CDR3 runs 12 residues. Germline V gene sequence: CDR1 MNHEY, CDR2 SVGAGI. The CDR3 sequence: CASSKQGNGYTF. The CDR3 DNA follows: TGTGCCAGCAGCAAACAGGGGAATGGCTACACCTTC.

The J gene is TRBJ2-2, the V gene TRBV5-1; tentatively, D is TRBD2 (5 bases). Trimming shortened V by 0 bases and J by 0 bases, and 12 bases separated the two germline ends. CDR3 size: 17 residues. Germline V gene lookup returns CDR1 SGHRS and CDR2 YFSETQ. CDR3 region: CASSLAGLAANTGELFF. In DNA form, the CDR3 reads TGCGCCAGCAGCTTGGCTGGGCTAGCTGCGAACACCGGGGAGCTGTTTTTT.

The chain is built from TRBV13 and TRBJ2-3; a possible D gene is TRBD1 (6 bases). Germline V CDR1 and CDR2: PRHDT, FYEKMQ (reference sequence). The CDR3 has 15 residues. Trimming took 4 bases from V and 0 from J, leaving 11 bases between them. The CDR3 DNA follows: TGTGCCAGCAGCTCACCCGGACAGAGCACAGATACGCAGTATTTT. Translated, it gives CASSSPGQSTDTQYF.

This chain joins TRBV2 and TRBJ1-5; D gene ambiguous. Germline CDR1 reads SNHLY; CDR2 reads FYNNEI. Trimming stripped 7 bases from V and 1 base from J, with 8 bases between. The CDR3 has 13 residues. The CDR3: CASTAGSNQPQHF. In nucleotides, the CDR3 is TGTGCCAGCACGGCCGGGAGCAATCAGCCCCAGCATTTT.

The chain combines TRBV12-2 with TRBJ1-1; the D segment call TRBD1 is taken from the table without a DNA check. TRBV12-2 counts as a pseudogene. The CDR3 is 12 amino acids. The CDR3 region has the DNA TGTGCAAGTCGCTCCAGGGAAACTGAAGCTTTCTTT. It encodes CASRSRETEAFF.

The rearrangement uses TRBV19 and TRBJ2-3; D gene uncertain. From germline, CDR1 is LNHDA and CDR2 SQIVND (reference sequence). The CDR3 runs to 12 residues. Trimming pared 3 bases from V and 2 bases from J, leaving 3 bases between. The CDR3 sequence is CASSMATDTQYF. In DNA form, the CDR3 reads TGTGCCAGTAGTATGGCCACAGATACGCAGTATTTT.

The J gene is TRBJ1-2, the V gene TRBV5-6; 9 bases are a match to TRBD1. The CDR3 has 13 residues. V shed 4 bases and J 5 bases; nucleotides not matched to a gene: 3. Germline values: CDR1 SGHDT, CDR2 YYEEEE. The CDR3 protein is CASSPGTGYGYTF. In nucleotides, the CDR3 is TGTGCCAGCAGCCCCGGGACAGGGTATGGCTACACCTTC. The full variable domain, with the rest looked up from reference TRBV5-6 and TRBJ1-2, is DAGVTQSPTHLIKTRGQQVTLRCSPKSGHDTVSWYQQALGQGPQFIFQYYEEEERQRGNFPDRFSGHQFPNYSSELNVNALLLGDSALYLCASSPGTGYGYTFGSGTRLTVV.

The chain employs TRBV29-1 and TRBJ2-2, with TRBD1 identical over 9 bases. The CDR3 is made up of 15 amino acids. J gave up 4 bases and V 6 bases, and 9 bases lay outside the gene matches. Germline lookup yields CDR1 SQVTM and CDR2 ANQGSEA. CDR3 residues: CSVKDRGVGTGELFF. In DNA form, the CDR3 reads TGCAGCGTAAAGGACAGGGGAGTTGGCACCGGGGAGCTGTTTTTT.

This chain connects TRBV15 to TRBJ2-3, with D maybe TRBD2 (6 bases). CDR3 length equals 16 residues. V dropped 3 bases and J dropped 2 bases, with 15 bases sitting between them. Germline V gives CDR1 LNHNV, CDR2 YYDKDF (reference sequence). DNA of the CDR3: TGTGCCACCAGCAGTCTCGGGACTCGTGTCACAGATACGCAGTATTTT. Amino acid sequence: CATSSLGTRVTDTQYF.

J is TRBJ1-1 and V is TRBV6-5, with D perhaps TRBD1 (6 bases). Between the trimmed V and J ends, which lost 6 bases and 1 base, there was a span of 12 bases. CDR3 length equals 14 residues. The germline CDR1 and CDR2 sequences are MNHEY and SVGAGI. The CDR3 loop reads CASSSPGQNTEAFF. In DNA form, the CDR3 reads TGTGCCAGCAGCTCTCCGGGACAGAACACTGAAGCTTTCTTT.

V is TRBV5-4 and J is TRBJ2-3, with 11 bases aligning to TRBD2. The V segment lost 4 bases and the J segment 5 bases; nucleotides outside the gene matches: 3. This CDR3 contains 14 residues. CDR1 and CDR2 (germline): SGHNT, YYREEE (reference sequence). In DNA, the CDR3 is TGTGCCAGCAGCCTGACTAGCGGGGAAGATACGCAGTATTTT. Translating it yields CASSLTSGEDTQYF.

This clone turned up a few times. The V gene is TRBV15, the J gene TRBJ1-1, with no clear D. The CDR3 is 14 residues long. Trimming removed 0 bases at V and 3 bases at J, with 8 bases between. Per germline, CDR1 LNHNV and CDR2 YYDKDF (reference sequence). The CDR3, as DNA: TGTGCCACCAGCAGAGACCGAACTTACACTGAAGCTTTCTTT. Its protein product is CATSRDRTYTEAFF.

The rearrangement uses TRBV5-1 and TRBJ2-1, with 9 bases that match TRBD2. With V trimmed by 1 base and J by 0 bases, 5 bases remained unmatched. The CDR3 runs to 17 residues. Germline lookup yields CDR1 SGHRS and CDR2 YFSETQ. The CDR3 sequence: CASSLSSGAPSYNEQFF. In nucleotides, the CDR3 is TGCGCCAGCAGCTTGTCTAGCGGGGCCCCCTCCTACAATGAGCAGTTCTTC.

Details on this clone: This sample also contains other DNA sequences that code for the same CDR3. CDR3 sequence (DNA): TGTGCCAGCAGTTTAGCGGGGGGCCCCTACGAGCAGTACTTC. Protein sequence: CASSLAGGPYEQYF. The rearrangement joins TRBV27 to TRBJ2-7; 8 nucleotides align to TRBD2. Germline V CDR1 and CDR2: MNHEY, SMNVEV (reference sequence). The ends lost 2 bases at V and 2 bases at J; junction bases unmatched: 2. CDR3 size: 14 residues.